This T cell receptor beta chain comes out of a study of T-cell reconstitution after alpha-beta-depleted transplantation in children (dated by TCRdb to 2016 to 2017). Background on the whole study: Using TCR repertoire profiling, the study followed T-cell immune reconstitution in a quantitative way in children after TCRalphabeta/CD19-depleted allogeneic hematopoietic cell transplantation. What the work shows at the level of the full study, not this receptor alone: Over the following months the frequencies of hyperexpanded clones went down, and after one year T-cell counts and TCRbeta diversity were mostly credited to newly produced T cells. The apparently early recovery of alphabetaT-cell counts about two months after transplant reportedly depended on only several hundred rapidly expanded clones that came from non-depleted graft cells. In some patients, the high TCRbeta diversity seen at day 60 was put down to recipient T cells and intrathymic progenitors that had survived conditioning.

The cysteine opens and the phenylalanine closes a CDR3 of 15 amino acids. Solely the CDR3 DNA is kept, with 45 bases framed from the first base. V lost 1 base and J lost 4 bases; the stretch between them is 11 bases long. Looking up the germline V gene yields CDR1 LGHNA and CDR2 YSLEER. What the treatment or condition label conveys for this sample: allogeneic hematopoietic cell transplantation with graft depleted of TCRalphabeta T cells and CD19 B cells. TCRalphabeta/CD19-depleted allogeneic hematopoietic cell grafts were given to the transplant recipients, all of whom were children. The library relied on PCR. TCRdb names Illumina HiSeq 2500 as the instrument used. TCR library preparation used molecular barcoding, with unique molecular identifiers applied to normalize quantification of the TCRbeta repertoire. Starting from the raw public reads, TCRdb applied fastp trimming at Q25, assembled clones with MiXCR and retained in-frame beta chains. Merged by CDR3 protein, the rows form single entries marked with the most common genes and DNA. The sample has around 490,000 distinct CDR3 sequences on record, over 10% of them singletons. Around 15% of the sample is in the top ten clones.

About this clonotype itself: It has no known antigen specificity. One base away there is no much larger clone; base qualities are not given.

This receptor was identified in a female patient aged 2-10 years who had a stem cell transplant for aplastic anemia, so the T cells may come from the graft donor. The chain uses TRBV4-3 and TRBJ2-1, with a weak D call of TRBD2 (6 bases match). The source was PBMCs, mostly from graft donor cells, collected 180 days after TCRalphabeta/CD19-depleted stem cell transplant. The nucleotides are TGCGCCAGCAGCCAAGGCGGGACTTATTACAATGAGCAGTTCTTC. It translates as CASSQGGTYYNEQFF.